This paragraph covers one T cell receptor beta chain sequence. The sample belongs to a study of blood T cell repertoires in COVID-19. Study-wide background: The cDNA or gDNA used as material had been derived from T cells, B-cell-depleted T cells, or PBMCs.

CDR1 and CDR2 from the germline V gene are MNHEY and SVGAGI. The J segment lost 3 bases and the V segment lost 1 base, leaving 3 bases of the junction unmatched. The CDR3 is made up of 14 amino acids. TCRdb's table, derived via immunoSEQ multiplex PCR, lists solely in-frame clones and lacks some. Here the sample spans some 300,000 clones, over 75% being singletons. Sequencing was performed on PBMCs or T cells enriched from blood (not recorded which). V usage is TRBV6-5 and J usage is TRBJ2-7; TRBD1 matches 7 bases. This TCR came from a woman aged 25-40 years who had recovered from COVID-19. This CDR3 reads CASSYLGQSYEQYF. CDR3 sequence (DNA): TGTGCCAGCAGTTACTTGGGACAGAGCTACGAGCAGTACTTC.